There are a few counts of the clone carrying this T cell receptor (beta chain). This sample is part of a study of metastatic and nonmetastatic thyroid tumors. Thyroid surgery had not been preceded by any treatment in any patient. CDR1 and CDR2 (germline): LNHDA, SQIVND (reference sequence). The CDR3 length is 13 residues. V was shortened by 5 bases and J by 6 bases, with 13 bases between the two germline ends. TCRdb re-clonotyped the PCR reads through MiXCR. The sample includes 33,000 or so clones, around 20% of them seen just once. Input material: blood. The receptor's source is a female donor with papillary thyroid cancer or a benign thyroid nodule (not recorded which). Some clones in this sample may be carry-over from other donors' samples. The rearrangement joins TRBV19 to TRBJ1-1, with D unclear. The DNA of the CDR3 is TGTGCCAGTAGTTCCGATTCGGTCCCTGAAGCTTTCTTT. Protein sequence: CASSSDSVPEAFF.